This T cell receptor beta chain was sequenced during a study of control samples from healthy donors and cancer patients. Produced via immunoSEQ multiplex PCR; TCRdb's table is partial and in-frame only. The table records 95,000 to 130,000 clones, more than 75% of them present only once. Germline CDR1 and CDR2: KGHSH and LQKENI. V dropped 1 base and J dropped 2 bases, with 11 bases sitting between them. CDR3 length equals 16 residues. The sequence was collected from a woman aged 70-85 years in good health. The V and J genes are TRBV18 and TRBJ2-2; the D is unclear. The sample was blood. CDR3 nucleotides: TGTGCCAGCTCACCACTTCGTAACAGTAACACCGGGGAGCTGTTTTTT. It is translated as CASSPLRNSNTGELFF.